The next 29 T cell receptor beta chains were all read from a single sample in a study of T cell changes during pregnancy in multiple sclerosis. Some clones are missing from TCRdb's copy, which holds only in-frame ones; the method was immunoSEQ multiplex PCR. The data contain some 11,000 clones, 86% of them seen just once; the ten biggest clones take up around 15%. Source: CD8+ T cells from peripheral blood mononuclear cells, taken in the second trimester of pregnancy. Receptors originate from a female donor in good health, enrolled as a control in a pregnancy study.

The J gene is TRBJ1-2, the V gene TRBV6-4, with TRBD1 as a possible D gene (6 bases). This CDR3 is built from 15 residues. Germline assignment: CDR1 MRHNA and CDR2 SNTAGT. The V end lost 2 bases, the J end lost 8 bases, and 18 bases lay between the germline ends. The CDR3 DNA is TGTGCCAGCAGTGACGGGGACAAGGTCTCTTCGGGCTACACCTTC. This codes for CASSDGDKVSSGYTF.

The chain links TRBV27 to TRBJ1-1; maybe TRBD1 (6 bases). Germline V lookup: CDR1 MNHEY, CDR2 SMNVEV (reference sequence). V dropped 5 bases and J dropped 0 bases, with 13 bases sitting between them. This CDR3 is 15 amino acids long. CDR3 DNA sequence: TGTGCCAGCAGTCAGTCGACAGGCTTGAACACTGAAGCTTTCTTT. This encodes CASSQSTGLNTEAFF.

This sequence joins TRBV4-3 and TRBJ2-5; D is undetermined. Trimming took off 2 bases at V and 5 bases at J, with 15 bases between the two ends. CDR1 and CDR2 (germline): LGHNA, YSLEER. The CDR3 has 15 amino acids. CDR3 bases: TGCGCCAGCAGCCAATGGAGTACGGTATCCGAGACCCAGTACTTC. It is translated as CASSQWSTVSETQYF.

V usage is TRBV7-2 and J usage is TRBJ2-7, with D possibly being TRBD2 (5 bases). CDR3 length equals 14 residues. V was pared by 0 bases and J by 6 bases, with 12 bases between. Germline V CDR1 and CDR2: SGHTA, FQGNSA. The DNA for the CDR3 is TGTGCCAGCAGCTTAGCGATTACCGGGATCGAGCAGTACTTC. Amino acids: CASSLAITGIEQYF.

This clone ranks as medium-sized. This chain links TRBV19 with TRBJ1-5; D may be TRBD1 (5 bases). This CDR3 region has 13 residues. V shed 5 bases and J shed 7 bases, with 12 bases lying between them. Germline V gene sequence: CDR1 LNHDA, CDR2 SQIVND (reference sequence). Here the CDR3 reads CASSRGGVQPQHF. The CDR3 DNA follows: TGTGCCAGTAGTCGGGGCGGGGTCCAGCCCCAGCATTTT.

The chain's CDR3 is CASSVDAGAAYEQYF. The CDR3 nucleotides read TGTGCCAGCAGCGTAGACGCAGGGGCGGCCTACGAGCAGTACTTC. This chain joins TRBV9 and TRBJ2-7, with TRBD1 as a possible D gene (6 bases). Germline values: CDR1 SGDLS, CDR2 YYNGEE. V lost 0 bases to trimming and J lost 2 bases, with 12 bases between them. The CDR3 is 15 amino acids.

The gene calls are TRBV2 and TRBJ1-5, with 10 positions matching TRBD1. The CDR3 is 17 amino acids. Germline V lookup: CDR1 SNHLY, CDR2 FYNNEI. V was clipped by 4 bases and J by 1 base; unmatched bases: 7. CDR3 bases: TGTGCCAGCAGTGCGACAGGGGGCGCATACAGCAATCAGCCCCAGCATTTT. It encodes CASSATGGAYSNQPQHF. Full variable domain (remainder filled in from reference TRBV2 and TRBJ1-5): EPEVTQTPSHQVTQMGQEVILRCVPISNHLYFYWYRQILGQKVEFLVSFYNNEISEKSEIFDDQFSVERPDGSNFTLKIRSTKLEDSAMYFCASSATGGAYSNQPQHFGDGTRLSIL.

This clone is medium-sized by share. The rearrangement joins TRBV28 to TRBJ2-3; no firm D call. Germline V CDR1 and CDR2: MDHEN, SYDVKM. Trimming stripped 7 bases from V and 3 bases from J, with 8 bases between. The CDR3 length is 12 residues. Here the CDR3 reads CASTRFTDTQYF. The DNA for the CDR3 is TGTGCCAGCACCAGATTTACAGATACGCAGTATTTT.

This clone was counted a single time. The V and J genes are TRBV4-1 and TRBJ2-7; TRBD1 aligns across 8 bases. The CDR3 sequence is 16 residues long. CDR1 is MGHRA, CDR2 YSYEKL, per germline. V shed 0 bases, J shed 2 bases, and the junction held 6 bases outside the gene matches. In nucleotides, the CDR3 is TGCGCCAGCAGCCAAGAATCGACAGGGGTCGCCTACGAGCAGTACTTC. It specifies CASSQESTGVAYEQYF.

This chain uses TRBV27 with TRBJ1-2; D is possibly TRBD1 (6 bases). CDR3 length equals 11 residues. V was cut by 4 bases and J by 6 bases, with 6 bases left in between. Germline V CDR1 and CDR2: MNHEY, SMNVEV (reference sequence). CDR3 DNA: TGTGCCAGCAGTTCAGGGGATGGCTACACCTTC. Amino acids: CASSSGDGYTF.

CDR3 DNA sequence: TGTGCCAGCAGCCAAGATGTGGCCAGTTTCTCTGGAAACACCATATATTTT. Residues: CASSQDVASFSGNTIYF. The rearrangement joins TRBV14 to TRBJ1-3; no firm D call. Germline values: CDR1 SGHDN, CDR2 FVKESK. CDR3 length equals 17 residues. The V and J ends lost 0 bases and 0 bases respectively, with 12 bases between them. Together with reference TRBV14 and TRBJ1-3, the CDR3 gives the full variable domain: EAGVTQFPSHSVIEKGQTVTLRCDPISGHDNLYWYRRVMGKEIKFLLHFVKESKQDESGMPNNRFLAERTGGTYSTLKVQPAELEDSGVYFCASSQDVASFSGNTIYFGEGSWLTVV.

The chain couples TRBV7-2 to TRBJ2-5; 10 bases match TRBD2. V lost 7 bases, J lost 7 bases, and 9 bases stayed unmatched. This CDR3 comprises 14 residues. Per the germline V gene, CDR1 is SGHTA and CDR2 is FQGNSA. CDR3 residues: CASTGLASQWTQYF. As DNA, the CDR3 is TGTGCCAGCACGGGACTAGCGTCCCAGTGGACCCAGTACTTC.

This rearrangement joins TRBV10-3 to TRBJ1-4; D call uncertain. CDR3 length: 15 residues. The V and J ends lost 0 bases and 6 bases respectively, with 11 bases between them. Germline V gene data show CDR1 as ENHRY and CDR2 as SYGVKD. The CDR3 DNA reads as TGTGCCATCAGTGAGTCGGGCCAACTGGATGAAAAACTGTTTTTT. Amino acid sequence: CAISESGQLDEKLFF.

The rearrangement uses TRBV14 and TRBJ2-3; D is unclear. Germline CDR1 is SGHDN and CDR2 is FVKESK. V shed 1 base and J shed 0 bases, with 8 bases lying between them. The CDR3 totals 15 residues. As DNA, the CDR3 is TGTGCCAGCAGCCAAGGTACAGCTAGCACAGATACGCAGTATTTT. This sequence encodes CASSQGTASTDTQYF.

This clone has more than one count but fewer than ten. The rearrangement links TRBV27 to TRBJ1-2, with a possible D match to TRBD1 (5 bases). Germline CDR1 MNHEY, CDR2 SMNVEV (reference sequence). The V and J ends lost 5 bases and 1 base respectively, with 8 bases between them. The CDR3 contains 13 residues. In DNA, the CDR3 is TGTGCCAGCAGTCTCCAGGGTAACTATGGCTACACCTTC. This translates into CASSLQGNYGYTF.

The rearrangement joins TRBV6-1 to TRBJ1-2, with a weak D call TRBD1 (5 bases). CDR3 length: 14 amino acids. The germline V gene has CDR1 MNHNS and CDR2 SASEGT. The V end was cut by 2 bases, the J end by 2 bases, with 9 bases between. As DNA, the CDR3 is TGTGCCAGCAGTGAATTCGGGGGGAACTATGGCTACACCTTC. Translation gives CASSEFGGNYGYTF.

This sequence joins TRBV9 and TRBJ2-1, with 9 bases matching TRBD2. The germline CDR1 and CDR2 sequences are SGDLS and YYNGEE. This CDR3 has 15 residues. After removal of 0 bases from V and 4 bases from J, the junction contained 2 bases not matched to a gene. The CDR3 nucleotides read TGTGCCAGCAGCGTAGATAGCGGGGGTTACAATGAGCAGTTCTTC. It is translated as CASSVDSGGYNEQFF.

The chain carries TRBV11-2 and TRBJ2-7; D is ambiguous. Trimming took off 1 base at V and 4 bases at J, with 8 bases between the two ends. The germline gives CDR1 SGHAT, CDR2 FQNNGV. The CDR3 has 13 residues. CDR3 sequence (DNA): TGTGCCAGCAGCTTAGTGAGAAATTACGAGCAGTACTTC. It encodes CASSLVRNYEQYF.

The rearrangement links TRBV25-1 to TRBJ2-5; D is perhaps TRBD2 (6 bases). V lost 1 base and J lost 2, with 17 bases in between. CDR1 MGHDK and CDR2 SYGVNS come from the germline V gene. The CDR3 contains 17 residues. The CDR3, as DNA: TGTGCCAGCAGTGAATTTCTTGGGGACTGGCTTCAAGAGACCCAGTACTTC. Translated, it gives CASSEFLGDWLQETQYF.

This rearrangement joins TRBV27 to TRBJ2-7; TRBD1 matches 9 bases. V trimming: 0 bases; J trimming: 5 bases; junction bases outside the gene matches: 5. CDR1 MNHEY and CDR2 SMNVEV come from the germline V gene (reference sequence). The length of the CDR3 is 15 residues. The CDR3 reads CASSLSGTGRNEQYF. In DNA, the CDR3 is TGTGCCAGCAGTTTATCCGGGACAGGGAGGAACGAGCAGTACTTC.

The genes are TRBV7-9 and TRBJ2-1, with 8 bases identical to TRBD2. The trim removed 5 bases at V and 5 bases at J, leaving 11 bases unmatched. There are 16 residues in the CDR3. Germline values: CDR1 SEHNR, CDR2 FQNEAQ (reference sequence). The CDR3 reads CASSLGGAGANNEQFF. The CDR3 DNA is TGTGCCAGCAGCCTGGGGGGAGCGGGAGCAAACAATGAGCAGTTCTTC.

The gene calls are TRBV7-9 and TRBJ1-1; D might be TRBD1 (6 bases). Germline V gene lookup returns CDR1 SEHNR and CDR2 FQNEAQ (reference sequence). V was pared by 7 bases and J by 5 bases, with 14 bases between. The CDR3 is 13 residues long. CDR3: CASIRGSRTEAFF. In DNA form, the CDR3 reads TGTGCCAGCATCAGGGGCAGTCGGACTGAAGCTTTCTTT. Full variable domain (rest looked up from reference TRBV7-9 and TRBJ1-1): DTGVSQNPRHKITKRGQNVTFRCDPISEHNRLYWYRQTLGQGPEFLTYFQNEAQLEKSRLLSDRFSAERPKGSFSTLEIQRTEQGDSAMYLCASIRGSRTEAFFGQGTRLTVV.

This chain uses TRBV12-2 with TRBJ2-3; the table's D call, TRBD2, has no DNA check behind it. TRBV12-2 is shown as a pseudogene. The CDR3 has 17 residues. CDR3 residues: CASRLARRGPGTDTQYF. In DNA form, the CDR3 reads TGTGCAAGTCGCTTAGCGCGACGTGGGCCGGGGACAGATACGCAGTATTTT.

CDR3 sequence reads: CATSLGGGLNEQFF. The DNA for the CDR3 is TGTGCCACCTCTTTGGGGGGGGGCCTCAATGAGCAGTTCTTC. This chain joins TRBV9 and TRBJ2-1; tentatively, D is TRBD2 (7 bases). V lost 9 bases, J lost 6 bases, and 19 bases lay in between. The CDR3 has 14 amino acids. Germline loops: CDR1 SGDLS, CDR2 YYNGEE.

The V call is TRBV6-5, the J call TRBJ1-1, with D possibly being TRBD1 (6 bases). In germline, CDR1 is MNHEY, CDR2 SVGAGI. Trimming shortened V by 5 bases and J by 5 bases, and 12 bases separated the two germline ends. The CDR3 runs to 13 residues. The chain's CDR3 is CASSRTEITEAFF. In nucleotides, the CDR3 is TGTGCCAGCAGTCGGACAGAGATAACTGAAGCTTTCTTT.

The chain couples TRBV29-1 to TRBJ2-7; 10 bases agree with TRBD2. Looked up from germline, CDR1 is SQVTM and CDR2 is ANQGSEA. The CDR3 length is 14 residues. With 7 bases clipped from V and 2 bases from J, the junction kept 8 bases outside the gene matches. The CDR3 protein is CSATGLANPYEQYF. The CDR3 coding sequence is TGCAGCGCTACGGGACTAGCGAACCCCTACGAGCAGTACTTC.

The V gene is TRBV2, the J gene TRBJ2-7, with 10 bases fitting TRBD1. Germline V gives CDR1 SNHLY, CDR2 FYNNEI. This CDR3 has 14 residues. J lost 4 bases, V lost 6 bases, and 6 bases had no gene match. The CDR3 protein is CASRGDRGVYEQYF. CDR3 coding DNA: TGTGCCAGCAGAGGGGACAGGGGCGTTTACGAGCAGTACTTC.

The gene calls are TRBV7-2 and TRBJ2-1; possible D gene TRBD1, 6 bases. This CDR3 contains 15 residues. Germline V gene sequence: CDR1 SGHTA, CDR2 FQGNSA. The ends were cut back, 1 base at V and 0 bases at J, with 7 bases in the middle. The CDR3 loop reads CASSLEDSSYNEQFF. The CDR3 DNA follows: TGTGCCAGCAGCTTAGAGGACAGCTCCTACAATGAGCAGTTCTTC.

V and J are TRBV2 and TRBJ2-1, with TRBD2 matching over 8 bases. CDR3 length equals 13 residues. The V and J ends lost 8 bases and 9 bases, in that order; junction bases with no gene match: 9. The germline gives CDR1 SNHLY, CDR2 FYNNEI. CDR3 DNA sequence: TGTGCCAGCGAGGCGGGAGGTGGAGGTGAGCAGTTCTTC. Translating gives CASEAGGGGEQFF.